This TCR beta chain was found in a study of identical twins. The CDR3 has 12 residues. Trimming took 4 bases from V and 6 from J, leaving 7 bases between them. Germline CDR1 is SGHAT and CDR2 is FQNNGV. This clonotype was picked up many times. TCRdb re-derived calls from the 5' RACE reads in MiXCR, one entry per CDR3 protein. The sample contains 150,000 or so distinct CDR3 sequences, approximately 4% of which appear only once. This sequence originates from a man between 18 and 29 years old in good health. V is TRBV11-2 and J is TRBJ2-1; unclear D gene. The specimen was memory T cells sorted from blood. This chain's CDR3 is CASSSWGNEQFF. DNA of the CDR3: TGTGCCAGCAGCTCCTGGGGCAATGAGCAGTTCTTC.